This TCR beta chain appears in the sequencing data of a study of T cells after yellow fever vaccination. Trimming removed 1 base at V and 6 bases at J, with 10 bases between. CDR3 size: 14 residues. Germline CDR1 and CDR2: KGHSH and LQKENI. This clonotype occurred a few times. Making TCR cDNA involved 5'RACE template switching, which added UMIs and a universal primer site. TCRdb used MiXCR to reprocess the 5' RACE reads, holding one entry per CDR3 protein. The table shows some 260,000 distinct CDR3 sequences, with roughly 5% occurring only once. This receptor was obtained from a man aged 18 to 35 who received the YFV17D yellow fever vaccine. The chain has TRBV18 and TRBJ2-4; D may be TRBD1 (5 bases). The sequencing here drew on CD4+ T cells sorted from PBMCs, taken on the day of the yellow fever booster vaccination. CDR3 sequence (DNA): TGTGCCAGCTCACCACGAACAGGAATAAACATTCAGTACTTC. This encodes CASSPRTGINIQYF.